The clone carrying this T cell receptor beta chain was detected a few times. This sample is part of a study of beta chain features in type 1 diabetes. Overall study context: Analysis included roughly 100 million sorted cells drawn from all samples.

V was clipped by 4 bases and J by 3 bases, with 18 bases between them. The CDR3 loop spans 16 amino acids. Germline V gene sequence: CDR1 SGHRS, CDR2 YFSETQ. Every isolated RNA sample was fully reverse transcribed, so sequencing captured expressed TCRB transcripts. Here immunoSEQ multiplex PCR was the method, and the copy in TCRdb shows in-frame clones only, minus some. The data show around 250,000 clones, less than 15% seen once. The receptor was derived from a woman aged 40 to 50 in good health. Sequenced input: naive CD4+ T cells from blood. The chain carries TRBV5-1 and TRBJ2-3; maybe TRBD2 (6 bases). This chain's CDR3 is CASSPPEGDGTDTQYF. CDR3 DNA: TGCGCCAGCAGCCCGCCGGAGGGCGACGGGACAGATACGCAGTATTTT.